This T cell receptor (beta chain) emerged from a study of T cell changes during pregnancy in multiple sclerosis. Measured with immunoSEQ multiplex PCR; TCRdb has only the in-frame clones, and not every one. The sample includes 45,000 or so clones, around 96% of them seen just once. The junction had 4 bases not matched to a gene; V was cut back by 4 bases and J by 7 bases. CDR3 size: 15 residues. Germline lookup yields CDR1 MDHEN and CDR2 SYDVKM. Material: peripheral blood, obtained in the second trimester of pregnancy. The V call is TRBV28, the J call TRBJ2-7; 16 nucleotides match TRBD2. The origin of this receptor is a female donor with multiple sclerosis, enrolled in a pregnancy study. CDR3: CASSSGTSGRVEQYF. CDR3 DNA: TGTGCCAGCAGTTCAGGGACTAGCGGGAGGGTTGAGCAGTACTTC.